These 24 T cell receptor beta chains originate from one sample sequenced in a study of cytomegalovirus exposure and HLA in healthy donors. The PCR was carried out with 60 Vbeta primers and 13 Jbeta primers. This table comes from immunoSEQ multiplex PCR, and its TCRdb copy is limited to in-frame clones, with some not included. The repertoire holds roughly 200,000 clones, more than 9.5% seen once, with more than 7% in the top ten. Sequencing was done on a sample of PBMCs. These receptors all stem from a man aged 50-60 years in good health and CMV-seropositive.

This clone has just a few counts. The rearrangement joins TRBV19 to TRBJ1-5; 10 bases align to TRBD1. The CDR3 covers 15 residues. Germline CDR1 is LNHDA and CDR2 is SQIVND (reference sequence). V lost 11 bases to trimming and J lost 4 bases; unmatched junction nucleotides: 11. CDR3 coding DNA: TGTGCCGGGGCTACGGGACAGGGGCCAAATCAGCCCCAGCATTTT. Protein sequence: CAGATGQGPNQPQHF. The whole variable domain, remainder taken from reference TRBV19 and TRBJ1-5, is DGGITQSPKYLFRKEGQNVTLSCEQNLNHDAMYWYRQDPGQGLRLIYYSQIVNDFQKGDIAEGYSVSREKKESFPLTVTSAQKNPTAFYLCAGATGQGPNQPQHFGDGTRLSIL.

The sample holds a few counts of this clone. The V gene is TRBV18, the J gene TRBJ1-4, with TRBD1 matching 8 bases. V dropped 3 bases and J dropped 8; count of bases not matched to a gene: 8. There are 15 residues in the CDR3. Germline CDR1 and CDR2: KGHSH and LQKENI. CDR3 coding DNA: TGTGCCAGCTCACCCGAACCAAGACAGGGGGAAAAACTGTTTTTT. It encodes CASSPEPRQGEKLFF.

The chain uses TRBV2 and TRBJ2-1; 7 bases align to TRBD1. Germline V gene data show CDR1 as SNHLY and CDR2 as FYNNEI. Trimming took 3 bases from V and 6 from J; bases not matched to a gene: 8. The CDR3 covers 15 residues. CDR3 sequence: CASSEYRGAGNEQFF. The CDR3 DNA is TGTGCCAGCAGTGAGTACAGGGGTGCCGGCAATGAGCAGTTCTTC.

This clone has more than one count but fewer than ten. The rearrangement links TRBV2 to TRBJ1-5, with 8 bases that match TRBD1. The CDR3 spans 15 residues. Germline V gene data show CDR1 as SNHLY and CDR2 as FYNNEI. Germline trimming cut 3 bases from V and 1 base from J; bases unmatched to any gene: 2. For the CDR3, the DNA is TGTGCCAGCAGTGAGGCAGGGGGCAGCAATCAGCCCCAGCATTTT. This gives the protein CASSEAGGSNQPQHF.

This clone was counted only a few times. The chain employs TRBV18 and TRBJ1-1; D not certain. Between the trimmed V and J ends, which lost 6 bases and 1 base, there was a span of 9 bases. Germline V gene data show CDR1 as KGHSH and CDR2 as LQKENI. The CDR3 is made up of 13 amino acids. The CDR3 is CASSREKNTEAFF. CDR3 coding DNA: TGTGCCAGCTCCCGAGAAAAGAACACTGAAGCTTTCTTT. The whole variable domain, filled in from reference TRBV18 and TRBJ1-1, reads NAGVMQNPRHLVRRRGQEARLRCSPMKGHSHVYWYRQLPEEGLKFMVYLQKENIIDESGMPKERFSAEFPKEGPSILRIQQVVRGDSAAYFCASSREKNTEAFFGQGTRLTVV.

This clone was seen only a few times. This chain connects TRBV7-8 to TRBJ1-2; TRBD1 aligns across 10 bases. Germline assignment: CDR1 SGHVS and CDR2 FQNEAQ. CDR3 length equals 14 residues. Trimming removed 5 bases from V and 5 bases from J; junction bases left unmatched: 5. CDR3 in amino acids: CASSLGQGKYGYTF. The DNA of the CDR3 is TGTGCCAGCAGCCTGGGACAGGGGAAATATGGCTACACCTTC.

V usage is TRBV20-1 and J usage is TRBJ2-5, with 7 bases identical to TRBD1. Looked up from germline, CDR1 is DFQATT and CDR2 is SNEGSKA (reference sequence). CDR3 length: 10 amino acids. The DNA of the CDR3 is TGCAGGGCAGGGGGAGAGACCCAGTACTTC. This sequence encodes CRAGGETQYF.

The chain recombines TRBV19 with TRBJ1-5; 9 bases are shared with TRBD1. The germline V gene encodes CDR1 LNHDA and CDR2 SQIVND (reference sequence). The CDR3 extends over 16 amino acids. The ends lost 7 bases at V and 0 bases at J; junction bases unmatched: 7. The CDR3 coding sequence is TGTGCCAGTAACGACAGGGGGGATTATAGCAATCAGCCCCAGCATTTT. Amino acid sequence: CASNDRGDYSNQPQHF.

This clone was recorded a few times. The V gene is TRBV19, the J gene TRBJ2-3; 7 nucleotides match TRBD1. J gave up 4 bases and V 7 bases, and 8 bases lay outside the gene matches. CDR3 size: 14 residues. Germline CDR1 is LNHDA and CDR2 is SQIVND (reference sequence). The CDR3 here is CASTHRQGPDTQYF. The CDR3 bases are TGTGCCAGTACGCACCGACAGGGCCCAGATACGCAGTATTTT.

The sample holds a few counts of this clone. The V gene is TRBV2, the J gene TRBJ1-4, with D tentatively TRBD1 (5 bases). CDR3 length: 15 residues. CDR1 is SNHLY and CDR2 is FYNNEI in the germline V gene. Between the trimmed V and J ends, which lost 4 bases and 0 bases, there was a span of 9 bases. The CDR3 spells CASSATGATNEKLFF. CDR3 nucleotides: TGTGCCAGCAGTGCAACAGGTGCAACTAATGAAAAACTGTTTTTT.

This clone was observed a few times. The chain joins TRBV14 to TRBJ2-3; 13 nucleotides align to TRBD2. V dropped 4 bases and J dropped 6; count of bases not matched to a gene: 10. Germline CDR1 and CDR2: SGHDN and FVKESK. This CDR3 contains 17 residues. The CDR3 here is CASSPGLAGQPRDTQYF. CDR3 coding DNA: TGTGCCAGCAGCCCGGGACTAGCGGGACAACCGCGGGATACGCAGTATTTT.

This sequence joins TRBV7-9 and TRBJ1-2, with 7 bases lining up with TRBD1. Germline values: CDR1 SEHNR, CDR2 FQNEAQ (reference sequence). The CDR3 is made up of 14 amino acids. Losses at the gene ends were 3 bases for V and 8 bases for J; bases not matched to a gene: 9. Here the CDR3 reads CASSLETGWKGYTF. In nucleotides, the CDR3 is TGTGCCAGCAGCTTGGAGACAGGGTGGAAAGGCTACACCTTC.

This clone was detected a few times. The CDR3, as DNA: TGTGCCAGCAGCTCGAACCTCGGACTGAACTTGCTCCCCGAGCTGTTTTTT. It translates to CASSSNLGLNLLPELFF. The chain recombines TRBV5-6 with TRBJ2-2; D is perhaps TRBD2 (5 bases). The CDR3 sequence is 17 residues long. The germline V and J ends were trimmed by 3 bases and 11 bases, with 26 bases remaining between them. Germline loops: CDR1 SGHDT, CDR2 YYEEEE.

This chain joins TRBV5-1 and TRBJ1-4; tentative D call: TRBD1 (6 bases). V was shortened by 5 bases and J by 6 bases, with 14 bases between the two germline ends. The CDR3 is made up of 14 amino acids. Per germline, CDR1 SGHRS and CDR2 YFSETQ. CDR3 DNA sequence: TGCGCCAGCAGGACTCGCCCAGGGGATGAAAAACTGTTTTTT. Its translation is CASRTRPGDEKLFF.

This chain links TRBV7-6 with TRBJ2-3; D not certain. CDR1 is SGHVS and CDR2 is FNYEAQ in the germline V gene. Trimming cost V 2 bases and J 5 bases, with 14 bases left between them. This CDR3 spans 15 amino acids. The CDR3 spells CASSLMSRVRDTQYF. The CDR3, as DNA: TGTGCCAGCAGCTTAATGTCCCGGGTGAGAGATACGCAGTATTTT.

The V call is TRBV5-4, the J call TRBJ2-3; 8 bases are shared with TRBD2. The CDR3 has 16 residues. The trim removed 0 bases at V and 6 bases at J, leaving 9 bases unmatched. Germline CDR1 reads SGHNT; CDR2 reads YYREEE (reference sequence). CDR3 region: CASSLAPSGGRDTQYF. The CDR3 DNA follows: TGTGCCAGCAGCTTGGCGCCAAGCGGGGGAAGGGATACGCAGTATTTT.

The gene calls are TRBV5-1 and TRBJ1-2; D not resolved. The CDR3 covers 15 residues. V was pared by 2 bases and J by 3 bases, with 14 bases between. Germline values: CDR1 SGHRS, CDR2 YFSETQ. Written as DNA, the CDR3 is TGCGCCAGCAGCTTAACGGGTCCCACGGACTATGGCTACACCTTC. Its translation is CASSLTGPTDYGYTF.

V is TRBV19 and J is TRBJ2-5; 12 nucleotides line up with TRBD2. The CDR3 covers 16 residues. Germline loops: CDR1 LNHDA, CDR2 SQIVND (reference sequence). The V segment lost 3 bases and the J segment 5 bases; nucleotides outside the gene matches: 7. Here the CDR3 reads CASSMASGGAWETQYF. CDR3 nucleotide sequence: TGTGCCAGTAGTATGGCTAGCGGGGGGGCCTGGGAGACCCAGTACTTC.

The chain joins TRBV7-2 to TRBJ1-1, with D unclear. In germline, CDR1 is SGHTA, CDR2 FQGNSA. Deletions cut 3 bases from V and 10 bases from J, with 12 bases between. The CDR3 is 12 residues long. As DNA, the CDR3 is TGTGCCAGCAGCTTTGATTCGAAGAGAGCTTTCTTT. Amino acids: CASSFDSKRAFF.

The genes are TRBV27 and TRBJ1-6; D remains unclear. The germline CDR1 and CDR2 sequences are MNHEY and SMNVEV (reference sequence). The V end lost 3 bases, the J end lost 7 bases, and 7 bases lay between the germline ends. CDR3 length: 13 amino acids. CDR3 in DNA: TGTGCCAGCAGTTTCCAAAGCAATTCACCCCTCCACTTT. Translated: CASSFQSNSPLHF.

This sequence joins TRBV11-2 and TRBJ1-3; D perhaps matches TRBD1 (6 bases). Germline V gene sequence: CDR1 SGHAT, CDR2 FQNNGV. This CDR3 spans 14 amino acids. Between the trimmed V and J ends, which lost 5 bases and 4 bases, there was a span of 12 bases. In nucleotides, the CDR3 is TGTGCCAGCAGCCCAGGGGTACAGGGAAACACCATATATTTT. Protein product: CASSPGVQGNTIYF.

This clone was seen a few times. The chain joins TRBV6-5 to TRBJ1-5; D is ambiguous. V lost 5 bases and J 9 bases, leaving 11 bases between the germline ends. The CDR3 spans 12 residues. CDR1 is MNHEY, CDR2 SVGAGI, per germline. The CDR3 is CASSHLRGPQHF. The DNA of the CDR3 is TGTGCCAGCAGTCATCTTCGAGGGCCCCAGCATTTT.

V usage is TRBV6-5 and J usage is TRBJ2-3, with 10 bases fitting TRBD1. V gave up 1 base and J gave up 4 bases; unmatched junction bases: 5. This CDR3 has 16 amino acids. Germline lookup yields CDR1 MNHEY and CDR2 SVGAGI. The CDR3 nucleotides are TGTGCCAGCAGTTACTTAACCGGGACAGGGGCAGATACGCAGTATTTT. It is translated as CASSYLTGTGADTQYF.

A few counts support this clone. The gene calls are TRBV28 and TRBJ2-7, with D possibly TRBD2 on 5 matching bases. Germline V gives CDR1 MDHEN, CDR2 SYDVKM. This CDR3 has 13 amino acids. V shed 5 bases and J shed 5 bases, with 13 bases lying between them. CDR3 in amino acids: CASSEGLRNEQYV. CDR3 sequence (DNA): TGTGCCAGCAGTGAGGGCCTTCGGAACGAGCAGTACGTC.